A single sample gave rise to the 4 T cell receptor beta chains below, sequenced in a study of response to subunit inactivated influenza vaccine. Each CDR3 protein gets one entry after TCRdb re-called the RT-PCR reads with MiXCR. The profile shows about 520,000 distinct CDR3 sequences, around 7.7% of them singletons. Sequencing used PBMCs from blood, obtained less than 30 months after vaccination. Receptors originate from a man aged 45 to 70 who received an inactivated influenza vaccine.

This clonotype appeared many times. V is TRBV7-2 and J is TRBJ2-1; D ambiguous. The V gene lost 5 bases and the J gene lost 4 bases, with 9 bases spanning the gap. The V gene's germline CDR1 is SGHTA and CDR2 FQGNSA. The CDR3 has 13 residues. DNA of the CDR3: TGTGCCAGCAGCCTCGCTTGGTACAATGAGCAGTTCTTC. This sequence encodes CASSLAWYNEQFF.

The rearrangement uses TRBV28 and TRBJ2-7; 9 positions agree with TRBD1. The J segment lost 2 bases and the V segment lost 4 bases, leaving 3 bases of the junction unmatched. The germline gives CDR1 MDHEN, CDR2 SYDVKM. This CDR3 spans 14 amino acids. This CDR3 is CASSWGQGPYEQYF. The CDR3 bases are TGTGCCAGCAGTTGGGGACAGGGCCCCTACGAGCAGTACTTC.

The V call is TRBV20-1, the J call TRBJ2-3; TRBD2 aligns across 9 bases. Germline lookup yields CDR1 DFQATT and CDR2 SNEGSKA (reference sequence). This CDR3 is 18 amino acids long. Unmatched junction bases numbered 16, after V lost 6 bases and J lost 0 bases. The CDR3 reads CSATGRISGSGSTDTQYF. CDR3 nucleotide sequence: TGCAGTGCCACGGGACGGATTAGCGGGAGTGGGAGCACAGATACGCAGTATTTT.

This clonotype came up a few times. The chain employs TRBV9 and TRBJ1-1; no clear D gene. Looked up from germline, CDR1 is SGDLS and CDR2 is YYNGEE. The CDR3 has 14 amino acids. V was shortened by 2 bases and J by 8 bases, with 16 bases between the two germline ends. CDR3 DNA: TGTGCCAGCAGCGTCGCACCAGGAGGGAGGGAAGCTTTCTTT. Translating it yields CASSVAPGGREAFF.